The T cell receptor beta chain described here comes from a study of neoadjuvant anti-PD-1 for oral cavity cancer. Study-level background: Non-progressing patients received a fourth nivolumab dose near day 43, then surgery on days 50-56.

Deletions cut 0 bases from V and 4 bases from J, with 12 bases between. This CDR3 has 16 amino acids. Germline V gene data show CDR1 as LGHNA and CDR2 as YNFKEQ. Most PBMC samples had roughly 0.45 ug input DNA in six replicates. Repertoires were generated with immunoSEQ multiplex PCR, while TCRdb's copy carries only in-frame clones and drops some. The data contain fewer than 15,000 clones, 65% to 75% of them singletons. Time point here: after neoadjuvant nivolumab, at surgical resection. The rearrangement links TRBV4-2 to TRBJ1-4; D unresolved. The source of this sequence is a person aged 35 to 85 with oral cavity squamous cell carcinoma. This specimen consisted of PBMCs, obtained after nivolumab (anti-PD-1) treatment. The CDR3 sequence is CASSQDYGRGNEKLFF. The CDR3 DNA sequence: TGTGCCAGCAGCCAAGATTACGGTCGGGGTAATGAAAAACTGTTTTTT.